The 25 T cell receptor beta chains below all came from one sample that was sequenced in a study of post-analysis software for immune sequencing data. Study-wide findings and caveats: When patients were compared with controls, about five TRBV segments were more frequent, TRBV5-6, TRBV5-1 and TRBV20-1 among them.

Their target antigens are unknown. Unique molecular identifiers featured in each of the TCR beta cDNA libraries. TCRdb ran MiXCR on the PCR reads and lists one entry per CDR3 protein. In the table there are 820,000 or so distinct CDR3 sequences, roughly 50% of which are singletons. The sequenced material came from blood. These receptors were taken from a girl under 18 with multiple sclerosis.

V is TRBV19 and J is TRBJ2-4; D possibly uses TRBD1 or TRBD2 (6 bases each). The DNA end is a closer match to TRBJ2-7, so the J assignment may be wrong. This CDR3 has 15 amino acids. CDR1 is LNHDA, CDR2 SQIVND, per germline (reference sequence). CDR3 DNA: TGTGCCAGTAGTCTCCGGGGGCACGGGACCTACGAGCAGTACTTC. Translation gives CASSLRGHGTYEQYF.

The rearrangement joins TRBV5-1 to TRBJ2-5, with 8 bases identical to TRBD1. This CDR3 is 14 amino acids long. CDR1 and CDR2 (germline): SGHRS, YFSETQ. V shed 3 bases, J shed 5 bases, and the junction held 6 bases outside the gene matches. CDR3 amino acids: CASSSGQGWETQYF. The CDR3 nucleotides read TGCGCCAGCAGCTCCGGACAGGGATGGGAGACCCAGTACTTC. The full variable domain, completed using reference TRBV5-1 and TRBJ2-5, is KAGVTQTPRYLIKTRGQQVTLSCSPISGHRSVSWYQQTPGQGLQFLFEYFSETQRNKGNFPGRFSGRQFSNSRSEMNVSTLELGDSALYLCASSSGQGWETQYFGPGTRLLVL.

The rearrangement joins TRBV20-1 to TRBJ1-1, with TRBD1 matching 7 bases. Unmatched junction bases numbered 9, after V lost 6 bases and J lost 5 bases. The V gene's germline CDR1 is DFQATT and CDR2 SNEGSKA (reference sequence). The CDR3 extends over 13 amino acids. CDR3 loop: CSARSQGGTEAFF. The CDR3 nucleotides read TGCAGTGCCCGAAGCCAGGGGGGGACTGAAGCTTTCTTT.

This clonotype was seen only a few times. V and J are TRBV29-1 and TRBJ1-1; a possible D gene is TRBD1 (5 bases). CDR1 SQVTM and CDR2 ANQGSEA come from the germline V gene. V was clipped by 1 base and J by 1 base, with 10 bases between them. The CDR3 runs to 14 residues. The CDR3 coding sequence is TGCAGCGTTGAAGGGAGGGGTGGGAACACTGAAGCTTTCTTT. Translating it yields CSVEGRGGNTEAFF.

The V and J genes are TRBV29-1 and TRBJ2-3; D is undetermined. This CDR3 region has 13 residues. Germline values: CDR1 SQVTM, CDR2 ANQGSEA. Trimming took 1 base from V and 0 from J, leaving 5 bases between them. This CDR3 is CSVEGSSTDTQYF. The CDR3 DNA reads TGCAGCGTTGAAGGTAGCAGCACAGATACGCAGTATTTT.

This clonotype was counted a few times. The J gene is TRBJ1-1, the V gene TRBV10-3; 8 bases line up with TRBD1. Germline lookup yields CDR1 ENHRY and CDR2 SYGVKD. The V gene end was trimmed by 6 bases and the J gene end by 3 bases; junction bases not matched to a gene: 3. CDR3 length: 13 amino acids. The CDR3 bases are TGTGCCATCAGAGGACAGGGAGACACTGAAGCTTTCTTT. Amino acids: CAIRGQGDTEAFF.

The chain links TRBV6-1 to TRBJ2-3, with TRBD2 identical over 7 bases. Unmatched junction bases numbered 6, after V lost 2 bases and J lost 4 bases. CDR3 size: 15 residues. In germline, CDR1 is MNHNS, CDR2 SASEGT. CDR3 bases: TGTGCCAGCAGTGAATCGGCGGGAGCGGCAGATACGCAGTATTTT. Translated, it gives CASSESAGAADTQYF.

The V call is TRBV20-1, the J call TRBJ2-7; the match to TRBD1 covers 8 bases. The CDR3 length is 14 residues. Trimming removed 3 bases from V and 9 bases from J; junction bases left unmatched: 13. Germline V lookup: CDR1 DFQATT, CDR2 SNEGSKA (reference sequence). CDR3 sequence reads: CSASLSAGTGGQYF. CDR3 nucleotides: TGCAGTGCTAGCCTATCCGCCGGGACAGGAGGGCAGTACTTC.

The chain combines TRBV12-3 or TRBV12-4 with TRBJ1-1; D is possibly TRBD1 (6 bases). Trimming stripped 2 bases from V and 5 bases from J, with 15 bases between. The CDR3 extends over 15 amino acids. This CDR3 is CASSLRGGRRTEAFF. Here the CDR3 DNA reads TGTGCCAGCAGTTTAAGGGGGGGCAGACGAACTGAAGCTTTCTTT.

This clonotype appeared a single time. CDR3 in DNA: TGTGCCAGCAGTTTGGATCTAAGTCAGGGGGGTTCTAACAATGAGCAGTTCTTC. It specifies CASSLDLSQGGSNNEQFF. This chain links TRBV12-3 or TRBV12-4 with TRBJ2-1; maybe TRBD1 (7 bases). The CDR3 consists of 18 residues. V dropped 3 bases and J dropped 5 bases, with 23 bases sitting between them.

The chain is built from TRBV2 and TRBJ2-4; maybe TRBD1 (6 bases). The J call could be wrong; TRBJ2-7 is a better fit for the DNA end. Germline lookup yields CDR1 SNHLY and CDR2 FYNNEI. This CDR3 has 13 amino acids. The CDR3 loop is CASSRDIAYEQYF. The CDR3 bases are TGTGCCAGCAGTAGGGACATCGCTTACGAGCAGTACTTC.

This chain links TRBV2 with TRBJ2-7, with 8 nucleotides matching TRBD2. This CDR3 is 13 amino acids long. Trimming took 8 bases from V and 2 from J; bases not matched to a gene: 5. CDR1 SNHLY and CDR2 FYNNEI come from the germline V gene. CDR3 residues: CASASGSAYEQYF. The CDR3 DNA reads TGTGCCAGCGCTAGCGGGTCCGCCTACGAGCAGTACTTC.

CDR3 DNA sequence: TGTGCCAGCAGCACTAGCGGGCTCTCCTACAATGAGCAGTTCTTC. This encodes CASSTSGLSYNEQFF. V gene TRBV7-9 combines with J gene TRBJ2-1; 9 bases are shared with TRBD2. Germline V lookup: CDR1 SEHNR, CDR2 FQNEAQ (reference sequence). The V segment lost 5 bases and the J segment 0 bases; nucleotides outside the gene matches: 2. The CDR3 runs to 15 residues.

The CDR3 reads CASRNRLAGGYEQYF. CDR3 coding DNA: TGTGCCAGCAGGAATAGACTAGCGGGGGGTTACGAGCAGTACTTC. The chain uses TRBV6-5 and TRBJ2-7, with TRBD2 identical over 13 bases. The V and J ends lost 6 bases and 4 bases, in that order; junction bases with no gene match: 6. The germline V gene encodes CDR1 MNHEY and CDR2 SVGAGI. The CDR3 contains 15 residues.

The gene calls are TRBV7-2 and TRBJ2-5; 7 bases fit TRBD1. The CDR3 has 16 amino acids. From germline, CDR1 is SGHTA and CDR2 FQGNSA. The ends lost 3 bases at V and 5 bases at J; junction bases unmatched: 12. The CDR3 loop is CASSFLTTGMSETQYF. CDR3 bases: TGTGCCAGCAGCTTCCTCACGACAGGGATGTCGGAGACCCAGTACTTC.

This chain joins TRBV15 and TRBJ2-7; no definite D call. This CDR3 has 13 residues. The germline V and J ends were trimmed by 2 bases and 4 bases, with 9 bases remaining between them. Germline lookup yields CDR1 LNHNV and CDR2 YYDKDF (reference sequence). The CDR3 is CATSRQAEYEQYF. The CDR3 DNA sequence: TGTGCCACCAGCAGACAGGCAGAGTACGAGCAGTACTTC.

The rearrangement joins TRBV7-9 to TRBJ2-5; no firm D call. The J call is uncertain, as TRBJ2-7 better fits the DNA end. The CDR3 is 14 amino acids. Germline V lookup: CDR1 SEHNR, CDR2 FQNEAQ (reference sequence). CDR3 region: CASNAFLGSYEQYF. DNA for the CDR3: TGTGCCAGCAACGCGTTTCTAGGGTCCTACGAGCAGTACTTC.

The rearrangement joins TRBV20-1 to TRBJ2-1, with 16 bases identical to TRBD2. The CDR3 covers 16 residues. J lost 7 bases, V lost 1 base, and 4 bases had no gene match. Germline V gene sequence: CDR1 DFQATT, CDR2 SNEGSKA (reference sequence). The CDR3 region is CSARAPGLAGGNEQFF. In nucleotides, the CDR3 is TGCAGTGCTAGAGCACCGGGACTAGCGGGAGGGAATGAGCAGTTCTTC.

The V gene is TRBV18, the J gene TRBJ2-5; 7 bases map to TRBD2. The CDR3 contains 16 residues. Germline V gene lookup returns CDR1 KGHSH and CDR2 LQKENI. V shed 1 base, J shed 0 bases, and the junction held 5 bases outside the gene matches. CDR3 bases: TGTGCCAGCTCACCACTTGGGCGGGGGAACCAAGAGACCCAGTACTTC. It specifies CASSPLGRGNQETQYF.

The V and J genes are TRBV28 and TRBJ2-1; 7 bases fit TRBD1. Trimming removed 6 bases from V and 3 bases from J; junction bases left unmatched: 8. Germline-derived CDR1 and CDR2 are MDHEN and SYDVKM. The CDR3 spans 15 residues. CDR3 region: CASSPDRVFYNEQFF. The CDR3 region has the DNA TGTGCCAGCAGCCCCGACAGGGTTTTCTACAATGAGCAGTTCTTC.

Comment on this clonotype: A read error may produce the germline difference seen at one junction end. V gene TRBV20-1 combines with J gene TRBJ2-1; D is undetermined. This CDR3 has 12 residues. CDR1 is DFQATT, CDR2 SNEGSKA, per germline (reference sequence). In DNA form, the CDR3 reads TGCAATGCTACTCGACTTCACAATGAGCAGTTCTTC. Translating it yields CNATRLHNEQFF.

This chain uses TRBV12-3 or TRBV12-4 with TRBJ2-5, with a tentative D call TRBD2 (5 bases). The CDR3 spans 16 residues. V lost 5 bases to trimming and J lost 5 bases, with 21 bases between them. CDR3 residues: CASSPARATAEETQYF. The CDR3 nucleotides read TGTGCCAGCAGTCCCGCGCGGGCCACGGCGGAGGAGACCCAGTACTTC.

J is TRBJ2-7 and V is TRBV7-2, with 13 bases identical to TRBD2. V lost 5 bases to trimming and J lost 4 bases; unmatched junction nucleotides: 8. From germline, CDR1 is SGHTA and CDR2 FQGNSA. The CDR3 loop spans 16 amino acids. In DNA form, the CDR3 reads TGTGCCAGCAGCGCGACCCGGACTAGCGGGGGTTACGAGCAGTACTTC. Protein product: CASSATRTSGGYEQYF.

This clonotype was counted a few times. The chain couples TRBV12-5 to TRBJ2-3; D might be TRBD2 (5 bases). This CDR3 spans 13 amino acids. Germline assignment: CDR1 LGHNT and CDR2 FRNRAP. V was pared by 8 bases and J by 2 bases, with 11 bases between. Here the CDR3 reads CASTPDFTDTQYF. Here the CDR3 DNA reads TGTGCTAGTACCCCGGACTTCACAGATACGCAGTATTTT.

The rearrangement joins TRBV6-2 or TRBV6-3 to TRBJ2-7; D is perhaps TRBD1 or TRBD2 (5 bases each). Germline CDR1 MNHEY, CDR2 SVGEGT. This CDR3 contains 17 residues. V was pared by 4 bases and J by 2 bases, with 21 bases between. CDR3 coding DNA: TGTGCCAGCAGTTCCCCCCCGGGCAGGGACGCTACCTACGAGCAGTACTTC. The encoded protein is CASSSPPGRDATYEQYF.